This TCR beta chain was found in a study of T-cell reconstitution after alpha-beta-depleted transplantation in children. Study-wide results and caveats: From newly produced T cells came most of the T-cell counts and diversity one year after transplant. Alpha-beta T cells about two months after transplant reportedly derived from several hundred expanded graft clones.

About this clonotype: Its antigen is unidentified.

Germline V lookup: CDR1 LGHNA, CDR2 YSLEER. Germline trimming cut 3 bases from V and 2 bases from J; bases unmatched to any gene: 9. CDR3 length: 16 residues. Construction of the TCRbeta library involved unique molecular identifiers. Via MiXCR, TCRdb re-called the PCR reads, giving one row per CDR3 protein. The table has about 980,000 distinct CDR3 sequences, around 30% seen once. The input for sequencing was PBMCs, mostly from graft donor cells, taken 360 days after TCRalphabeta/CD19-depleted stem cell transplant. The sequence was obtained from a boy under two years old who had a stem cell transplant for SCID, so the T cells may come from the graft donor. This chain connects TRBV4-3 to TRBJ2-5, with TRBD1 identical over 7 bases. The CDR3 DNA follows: TGCGCCAGCAGCCACCACGGGACAGTTAGACAAGAGACCCAGTACTTC. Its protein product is CASSHHGTVRQETQYF.